This section outlines one TCR beta chain sequence together with its context. The target antigen is unknown. Germline-derived CDR1 and CDR2 are GTSNPN and SVGIG (reference sequence). The CDR3 is 13 amino acids. Trimming pared 5 bases from V and 0 bases from J, leaving 8 bases between. This entry belongs to a study of graft-versus-host responses after intestinal transplantation. Study overall: Among the recipients, transplants were multivisceral, liver-intestinal, or isolated intestinal. Every transplant recipient was induced with anti-thymocyte globulin, then maintained on tacrolimus and steroids for around 3 years. Broader study findings: Marrow from the recipient contained GvH clones, some of which had appeared first in ileum or blood.

This table comes from immunoSEQ multiplex PCR, and its TCRdb copy is limited to in-frame clones, with some not included. The sample has some 36,000 clones; roughly 95% are singletons. Source: unstimulated CD4+ T cells sorted from spleen or lymph node cells, taken before transplant. The genes are TRBV30 and TRBJ1-5; D uncertain. The sequence derives from a human donor who was the organ donor for an intestinal transplant. CDR3 sequence (DNA): TGTGCCTGGGGCCTAACTAGCAATCAGCCCCAGCATTTT. Its protein product is CAWGLTSNQPQHF.